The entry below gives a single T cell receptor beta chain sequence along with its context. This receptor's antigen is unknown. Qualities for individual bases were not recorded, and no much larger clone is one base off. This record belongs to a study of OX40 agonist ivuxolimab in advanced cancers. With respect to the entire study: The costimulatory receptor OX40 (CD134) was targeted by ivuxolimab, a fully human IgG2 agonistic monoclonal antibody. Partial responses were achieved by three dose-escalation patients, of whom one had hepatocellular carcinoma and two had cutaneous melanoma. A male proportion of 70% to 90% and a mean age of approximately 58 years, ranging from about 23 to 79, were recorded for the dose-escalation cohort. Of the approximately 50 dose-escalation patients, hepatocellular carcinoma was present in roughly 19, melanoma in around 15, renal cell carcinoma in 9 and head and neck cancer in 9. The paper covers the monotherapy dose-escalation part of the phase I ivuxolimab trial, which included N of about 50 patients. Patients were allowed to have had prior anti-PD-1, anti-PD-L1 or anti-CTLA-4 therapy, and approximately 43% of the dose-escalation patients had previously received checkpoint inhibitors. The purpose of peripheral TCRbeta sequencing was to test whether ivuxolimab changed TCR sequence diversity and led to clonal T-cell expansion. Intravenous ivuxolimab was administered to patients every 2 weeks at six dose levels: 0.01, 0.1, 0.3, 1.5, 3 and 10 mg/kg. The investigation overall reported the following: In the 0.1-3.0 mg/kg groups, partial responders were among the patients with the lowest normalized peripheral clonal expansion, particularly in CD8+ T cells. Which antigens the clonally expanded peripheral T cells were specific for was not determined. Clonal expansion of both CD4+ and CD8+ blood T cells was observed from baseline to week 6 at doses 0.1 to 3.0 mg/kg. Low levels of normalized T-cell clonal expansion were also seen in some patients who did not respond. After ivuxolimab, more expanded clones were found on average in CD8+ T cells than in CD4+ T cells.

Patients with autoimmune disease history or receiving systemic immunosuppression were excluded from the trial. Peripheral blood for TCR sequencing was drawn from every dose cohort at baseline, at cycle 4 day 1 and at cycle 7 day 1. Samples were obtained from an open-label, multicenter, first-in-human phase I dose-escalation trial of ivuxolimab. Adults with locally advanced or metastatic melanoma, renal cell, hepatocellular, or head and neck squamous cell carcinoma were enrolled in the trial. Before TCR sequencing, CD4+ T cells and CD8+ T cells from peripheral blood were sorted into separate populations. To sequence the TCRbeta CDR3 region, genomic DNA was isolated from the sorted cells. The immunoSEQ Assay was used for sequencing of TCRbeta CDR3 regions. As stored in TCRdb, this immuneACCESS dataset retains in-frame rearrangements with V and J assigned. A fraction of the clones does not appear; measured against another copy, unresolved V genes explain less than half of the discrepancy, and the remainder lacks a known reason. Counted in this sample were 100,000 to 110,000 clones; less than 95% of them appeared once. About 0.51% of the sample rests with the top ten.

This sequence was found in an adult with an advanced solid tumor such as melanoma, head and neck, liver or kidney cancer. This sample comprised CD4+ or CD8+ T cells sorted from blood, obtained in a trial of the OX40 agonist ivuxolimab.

The nucleotides read TGCGCCAGCAGCCAAGGACAGGGCCCATCAGCCGGAAACACCATATATTTT. This is translated as CASSQGQGPSAGNTIYF. This receptor chain uses TRBV4-1 and TRBJ1-3; 7 middle bases align to TRBD1. The CDR3 has 17 amino acids, counting the end cysteine and phenylalanine. Of all the DNA, just the CDR3 is kept, 51 bases in frame from base 1. For CDR1 and CDR2, the germline V gene lists MGHRA and YSYEKL. V lost 1 base and J lost 4 bases, and the count of bases not matched to a germline gene is 10.